Listed below are T cell receptor beta chains from one sample, sequenced in a study of blood T cell repertoires in COVID-19. Some clones are missing from TCRdb's copy, which holds only in-frame ones; the method was immunoSEQ multiplex PCR. The repertoire holds approximately 100,000 clones, with around four fifths as singletons. The sample was peripheral blood. Receptors originate from a man aged 70-80 years with acute or convalescent COVID-19. Each CDR3 is given with its conserved first and last residue. Fields, in order: CDR3 protein, CDR3 DNA, V gene, clone size, D gene, J gene. The D gene is left open where the match is weak. Some rows have no size entry. The others give once, few or many, or a class for an expanded clone.

CDR3 protein: CASRPRVGGRLTEAFF; CDR3 DNA: TGTGCCAGTAGACCTAGGGTCGGGGGAAGACTGACTGAAGCTTTCTTT; V gene: TRBV19; clone size: few; D gene: NA; J gene: TRBJ1-1
CDR3 protein: CASSLQGVGNQPQHF; CDR3 DNA: TGTGCCAGCAGTCTCCAGGGGGTAGGTAATCAGCCCCAGCATTTT; V gene: TRBV27; clone size: NA; D gene: TRBD1; J gene: TRBJ1-5
CDR3 protein: CASSLAPQGPTIYF; CDR3 DNA: TGTGCCAGCAGCTTAGCCCCACAGGGACCCACCATATATTTT; V gene: TRBV7-2; clone size: NA; D gene: NA; J gene: TRBJ1-3
CDR3 protein: CASSQPDSDYGYTF; CDR3 DNA: TGCGCCAGCAGCCAGCCTGACAGTGACTATGGCTACACCTTC; V gene: TRBV4-1; clone size: NA; D gene: NA; J gene: TRBJ1-2
CDR3 protein: CAISGGQTTDTQYF; CDR3 DNA: TGTGCCATCAGCGGCGGACAGACCACAGATACGCAGTATTTT; V gene: TRBV10-3; clone size: NA; D gene: NA; J gene: TRBJ2-3
CDR3 protein: CSARTSNEQFF; CDR3 DNA: TGCAGTGCCAGGACTAGCAATGAGCAGTTCTTC; V gene: TRBV20-1; clone size: NA; D gene: TRBD2; J gene: TRBJ2-1
CDR3 protein: CAWSVRPAGVGNEQFF; CDR3 DNA: TGTGCCTGGAGTGTACGTCCAGCGGGGGTGGGAAATGAGCAGTTCTTC; V gene: TRBV30; clone size: NA; D gene: TRBD2; J gene: TRBJ2-1
CDR3 protein: CASSIQEGPQHF; CDR3 DNA: TGTGCCAGTAGTATTCAGGAAGGGCCCCAGCATTTT; V gene: TRBV19; clone size: NA; D gene: NA; J gene: TRBJ1-5
CDR3 protein: CASRYTGGSDGYTF; CDR3 DNA: TGTGCCAGCAGGTACACAGGGGGCTCAGATGGCTACACCTTC; V gene: TRBV5-6; clone size: NA; D gene: TRBD1; J gene: TRBJ1-2
CDR3 protein: CASSAGTAVHF; CDR3 DNA: TGTGCCAGCAGTGCTGGGACTGCTGTGCATTTT; V gene: TRBV25-1; clone size: NA; D gene: NA; J gene: TRBJ1-3
CDR3 protein: CAISESGLGSTEAFF; CDR3 DNA: TGTGCCATCAGTGAGTCGGGGCTCGGGAGCACTGAAGCTTTCTTT; V gene: TRBV10-3; clone size: NA; D gene: NA; J gene: TRBJ1-1
CDR3 protein: CASSLSPQGALSNQPQHF; CDR3 DNA: TGTGCCAGCAGTTTATCCCCTCAGGGGGCGTTGAGCAATCAGCCCCAGCATTTT; V gene: TRBV28; clone size: NA; D gene: TRBD1; J gene: TRBJ1-5
CDR3 protein: CASSWTAYNEQFF; CDR3 DNA: TGTGCCAGCAGTTGGACAGCCTACAATGAGCAGTTCTTC; V gene: TRBV27; clone size: NA; D gene: NA; J gene: TRBJ2-1
CDR3 protein: CASSQHGESRRRTQYF; CDR3 DNA: TGTGCCAGCAGCCAACACGGGGAGTCCCGCCGCCGTACGCAGTATTTT; V gene: TRBV3-1/TRBV3-2; clone size: NA; D gene: NA; J gene: TRBJ2-3
CDR3 protein: CSGTGTGYYEQFF; CDR3 DNA: TGCAGCGGGACCGGGACAGGGTATTATGAGCAGTTCTTC; V gene: TRBV29-1; clone size: NA; D gene: TRBD1; J gene: TRBJ2-1
CDR3 protein: CASSSLGGPTDTQYF; CDR3 DNA: TGCGCCAGCAGCTCCCTGGGGGGGCCCACAGATACGCAGTATTTT; V gene: TRBV5-1; clone size: NA; D gene: NA; J gene: TRBJ2-3
CDR3 protein: CATSAGDLQEQFF; CDR3 DNA: TGTGCCACCAGTGCAGGGGACCTACAGGAGCAGTTCTTC; V gene: TRBV24-1; clone size: NA; D gene: NA; J gene: TRBJ2-1
CDR3 protein: CSASLSSGGYTF; CDR3 DNA: TGCAGTGCTAGTTTGAGTAGCGGCGGCTACACCTTC; V gene: TRBV20-1; clone size: NA; D gene: NA; J gene: TRBJ1-2
CDR3 protein: CSASWGRADNEQFF; CDR3 DNA: TGCAGTGCTAGTTGGGGGAGGGCGGATAATGAGCAGTTCTTC; V gene: TRBV20-1; clone size: few; D gene: TRBD2; J gene: TRBJ2-1
CDR3 protein: CASSTGIEDEKLFF; CDR3 DNA: TGTGCCAGCAGTACAGGCATAGAGGATGAAAAACTGTTTTTT; V gene: TRBV6-5; clone size: NA; D gene: NA; J gene: TRBJ1-4
CDR3 protein: CASSPGGWGGQGAAGELFF; CDR3 DNA: TGTGCCAGCAGCCCAGGGGGCTGGGGGGGACAGGGGGCCGCCGGGGAGCTGTTTTTT; V gene: TRBV7-2; clone size: NA; D gene: TRBD1; J gene: TRBJ2-2
CDR3 protein: CASSLEGSVNQPQHF; CDR3 DNA: TGTGCCAGCAGCTTAGAAGGAAGCGTCAATCAGCCCCAGCATTTT; V gene: TRBV7-9; clone size: NA; D gene: NA; J gene: TRBJ1-5
CDR3 protein: CASNEGGRTGELFF; CDR3 DNA: TGTGCCAGCAATGAGGGAGGGCGAACCGGGGAGCTGTTTTTT; V gene: TRBV27; clone size: few; D gene: TRBD2; J gene: TRBJ2-2
CDR3 protein: CASSPGQREETQYF; CDR3 DNA: TGCGCCAGCAGCCCGGGACAGCGAGAAGAGACCCAGTACTTC; V gene: TRBV5-1; clone size: NA; D gene: TRBD1; J gene: TRBJ2-5
CDR3 protein: CASKGVDLRGANVLTF; CDR3 DNA: TGTGCCAGCAAAGGGGTCGATCTGAGAGGGGCCAACGTCCTGACTTTC; V gene: TRBV19; clone size: NA; D gene: NA; J gene: TRBJ2-6
CDR3 protein: CASSLGQGNRNQPQHF; CDR3 DNA: TGTGCCAGCTCACTGGGACAGGGCAATAGAAATCAGCCCCAGCATTTT; V gene: TRBV18; clone size: NA; D gene: TRBD1; J gene: TRBJ1-5
CDR3 protein: CASSQVTVRGYEQYF; CDR3 DNA: TGTGCCAGCAGCCAAGTAACCGTTAGGGGCTACGAGCAGTACTTC; V gene: TRBV4-2; clone size: NA; D gene: NA; J gene: TRBJ2-7
CDR3 protein: CASSYPGVETQYF; CDR3 DNA: TGCGCCAGCAGCTATCCAGGGGTCGAGACCCAGTACTTC; V gene: TRBV5-1; clone size: NA; D gene: NA; J gene: TRBJ2-5
CDR3 protein: CSVVWQVLTSTDTQYF; CDR3 DNA: TGCAGCGTTGTATGGCAGGTCCTGACCTCCACAGATACGCAGTATTTT; V gene: TRBV29-1; clone size: NA; D gene: NA; J gene: TRBJ2-3